This record covers a single T cell receptor (beta chain). Its antigen is unknown. One base away there is no much larger clone; base qualities are not given. The time point label, read with the paper, signifies: baseline before first vaccination. Per the publication, the treatment or condition label means: meningococcal conjugate vaccine given as trial control. Vaccinee samples were obtained from the UK trials COV001 and COV002, which included a single-blind randomized controlled phase 2/3 trial of AZD1222 (ChAdOx1 nCoV-19) in healthy adults. Trial participant PBMC samples were collected at day 0 and day 28 after the second dose for TCRbeta chain sequencing. The data originate from a study of T cell responses to AZD1222 COVID-19 vaccine (dated by TCRdb to the early 2020s). General notes on the study: A total of 230 to 250 trial participants underwent TCR sequencing, of whom nearly 210 had received two doses of AZD1222 and some 25 had received two doses of the MenACWY control vaccine. Enrollment into the trials was organized by age into subgroups of 18-55, 56-69 and 70-plus years, and those subgroups contained roughly 150, 30 and 60 TCR-sequenced participants, respectively.

Spanning cysteine to phenylalanine, the CDR3 consists of 14 amino acids. Just CDR3 DNA is preserved here, 42 bases in frame from base 1. Trimming leaves V shorter by 4 bases and J shorter by 9 bases, with the junction holding 5 bases beyond the gene matches. The germline V gene sets CDR1 to MNHEY and CDR2 to SVGEGT. The CDR3 regions of human TCRbeta chains were subjected to immunosequencing. Regarding the original processing steps: TCRs in the repertoires were compared against a reference library of SARS-CoV-2-specific TCRs that had been generated with the MIRA antigen-specificity platform. Breadth was defined as the fraction of unique TCRs that were SARS-CoV-2-associated. Depth was defined as the fraction of total T cells that were SARS-CoV-2-associated. Each spike-specific TCR was assigned to its reactive spike region and to a CD4 or CD8 class using the MIRA data. Log10-transformed breadth and depth values were compared by one-way ANOVA with Sidak's multiple comparisons tests. TCRdb mirrors the immuneACCESS table, restricted to in-frame sequences. Some clones are absent from its copies; in checked studies, under half trace to an unresolved V gene, and the reason for the others is unknown. V, J and clone size reflect that table, while D and trimming were determined from the DNA. Present in this sample are 140,000 to 150,000 clones, about 89% of which were seen just once. The biggest ten clones account for 2.8% of the sample.

General findings and caveats noted by the study authors: The vaccine-associated CD4 TCRs covered the entire spike protein, and the dominant responses fell in regions 160-218 and 743-854. Most participants were white British and females outnumbered males, and the authors suggested that clonal diversity may have been underestimated. Conclusions about previously exposed vaccinees are limited, since just six AZD1222 recipients were seropositive for SARS-CoV-2 at baseline. After two AZD1222 doses, both the breadth and the depth of spike-specific TCRs were significantly higher than at day 0 and than in MenACWY recipients. Epitopes outside the regions mutated in the B.1.351 and B.1.1.7 variants were reportedly recognized by nearly half of the unique spike-specific TCRs. Because no day 14 peak-response samples were available, the repertoires could be characterized only after the peak T cell response. In the small 56-69-year group, the increase in depth fell short of significance, most likely because of low power.

This TCR derives from an adult in good health. Rearrangement joined TRBV6-2 or TRBV6-3 to TRBJ1-6; 8 middle bases align to TRBD1. The source was peripheral blood, collected on day 0 of MenACWY control vaccination. The CDR3 reads CASSFGQGGSPLHF. The DNA is as follows: TGTGCCAGCAGTTTCGGACAGGGCGGTTCACCCCTCCACTTT.